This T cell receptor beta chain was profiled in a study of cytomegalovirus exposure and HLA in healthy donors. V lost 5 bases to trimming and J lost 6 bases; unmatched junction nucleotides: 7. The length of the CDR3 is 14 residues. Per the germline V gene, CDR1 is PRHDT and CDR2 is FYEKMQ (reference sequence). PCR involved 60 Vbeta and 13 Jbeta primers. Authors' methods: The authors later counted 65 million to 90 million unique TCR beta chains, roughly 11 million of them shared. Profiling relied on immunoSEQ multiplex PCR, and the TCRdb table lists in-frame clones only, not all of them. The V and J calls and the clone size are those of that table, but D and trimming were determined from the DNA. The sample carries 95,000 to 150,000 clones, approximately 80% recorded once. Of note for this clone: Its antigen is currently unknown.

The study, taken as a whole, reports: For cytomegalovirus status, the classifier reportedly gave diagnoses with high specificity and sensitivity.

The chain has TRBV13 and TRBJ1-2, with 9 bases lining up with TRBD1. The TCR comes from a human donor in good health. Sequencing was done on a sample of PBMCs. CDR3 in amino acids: CASSLLQGADGYTF. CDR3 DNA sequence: TGTGCCAGCAGCCTTTTACAGGGGGCAGATGGCTACACCTTC. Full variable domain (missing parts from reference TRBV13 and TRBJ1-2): AAGVIQSPRHLIKEKRETATLKCYPIPRHDTVYWYQQGPGQDPQFLISFYEKMQSDKGSIPDRFSAQQFSDYHSELNMSSLELGDSALYFCASSLLQGADGYTFGSGTRLTVV.